This entry features one TCR beta chain sequence. This entry comes from a study of blood T cell repertoires in COVID-19. Background on the study: The samples span acute and convalescent COVID-19 from the United States, Italy and Spain. The analysed material was cDNA or gDNA that came from T cells, B-cell-depleted T cells, or PBMCs.

Per the authors' pipeline: Estimation of nucleated cell counts was performed using reference gene primer amplification. The protocol was immunoSEQ multiplex PCR, while the TCRdb copy is restricted to in-frame clones and leaves out a portion. V and J calls and clone size are as listed in that table; D and trimming were resolved from the DNA. The sample includes 60,000 to 85,000 clones, about 83% of them seen just once. The CDR3 consists of 14 residues. The chain uses TRBV12-2 and TRBJ1-2. TRBV12-2 is listed as a pseudogene. The clonotype was recovered from a man aged 65 to 79 with acute or convalescent COVID-19. Sequencing used peripheral blood. The CDR3 nucleotides read TGTGCAAGTCGCTTACGCCCGGGTCCGCGGGGCTACACCTTC. Translating it yields CASRLRPGPRGYTF.